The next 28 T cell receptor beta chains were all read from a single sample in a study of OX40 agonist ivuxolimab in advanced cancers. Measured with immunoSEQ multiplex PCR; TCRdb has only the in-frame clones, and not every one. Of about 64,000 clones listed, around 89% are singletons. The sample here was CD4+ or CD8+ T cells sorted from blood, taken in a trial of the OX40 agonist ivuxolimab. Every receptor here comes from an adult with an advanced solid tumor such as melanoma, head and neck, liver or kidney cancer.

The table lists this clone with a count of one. CDR3: CATSSRDREVEQFF. CDR3 coding DNA: TGTGCCACCAGCAGCCGGGACAGGGAGGTTGAGCAGTTCTTC. The rearrangement joins TRBV15 to TRBJ2-1; 9 bases line up with TRBD1. After removal of 3 bases from V and 9 bases from J, the junction contained 6 bases not matched to a gene. Germline loops: CDR1 LNHNV, CDR2 YYDKDF (reference sequence). This CDR3 contains 14 residues.

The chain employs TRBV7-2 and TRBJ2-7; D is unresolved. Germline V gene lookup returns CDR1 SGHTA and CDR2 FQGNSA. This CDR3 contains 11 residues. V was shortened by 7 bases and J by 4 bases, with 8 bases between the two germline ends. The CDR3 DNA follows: TGTGCCAGCACCCGATCATACGAGCAGTACTTC. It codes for CASTRSYEQYF.

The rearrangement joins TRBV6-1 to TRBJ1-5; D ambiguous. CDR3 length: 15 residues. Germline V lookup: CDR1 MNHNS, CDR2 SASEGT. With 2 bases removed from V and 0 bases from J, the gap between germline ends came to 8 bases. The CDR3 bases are TGTGCCAGCAGTGAATTGGGAGGTAGCAATCAGCCCCAGCATTTT. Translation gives CASSELGGSNQPQHF.

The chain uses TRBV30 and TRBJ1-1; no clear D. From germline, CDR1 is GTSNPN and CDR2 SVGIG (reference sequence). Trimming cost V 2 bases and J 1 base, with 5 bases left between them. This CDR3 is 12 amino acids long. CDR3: CAWSLGNTEAFF. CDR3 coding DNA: TGTGCCTGGAGTCTAGGGAACACTGAAGCTTTCTTT.

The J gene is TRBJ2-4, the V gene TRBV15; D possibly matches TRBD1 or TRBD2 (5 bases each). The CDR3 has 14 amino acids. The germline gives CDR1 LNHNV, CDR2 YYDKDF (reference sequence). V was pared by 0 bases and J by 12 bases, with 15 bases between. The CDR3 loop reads CATSREGESLTQYF. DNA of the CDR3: TGTGCCACCAGCAGAGAGGGGGAATCATTGACTCAGTACTTC.

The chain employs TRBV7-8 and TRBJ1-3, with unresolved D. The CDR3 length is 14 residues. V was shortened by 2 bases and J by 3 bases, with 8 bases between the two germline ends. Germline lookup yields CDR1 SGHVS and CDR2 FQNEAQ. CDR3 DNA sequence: TGTGCCAGCAGCTTAAGTATAAATGGAAACACCATATATTTT. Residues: CASSLSINGNTIYF.

The CDR3 sequence is CASSFPPGDMAFF. CDR3 coding DNA: TGTGCCAGCAGCTTCCCTCCGGGGGATATGGCTTTCTTT. This sequence joins TRBV11-2 and TRBJ1-1, with D perhaps matching TRBD1 (5 bases). The CDR3 contains 13 residues. V was shortened by 3 bases and J by 11 bases, with 16 bases between the two germline ends. The germline gives CDR1 SGHAT, CDR2 FQNNGV.

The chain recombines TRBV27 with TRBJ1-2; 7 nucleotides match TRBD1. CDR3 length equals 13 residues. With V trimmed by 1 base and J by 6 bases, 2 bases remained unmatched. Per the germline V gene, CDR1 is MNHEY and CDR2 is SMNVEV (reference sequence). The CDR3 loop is CASSLWQGDGYTF. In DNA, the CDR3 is TGTGCCAGCAGTTTATGGCAGGGGGATGGCTACACCTTC.

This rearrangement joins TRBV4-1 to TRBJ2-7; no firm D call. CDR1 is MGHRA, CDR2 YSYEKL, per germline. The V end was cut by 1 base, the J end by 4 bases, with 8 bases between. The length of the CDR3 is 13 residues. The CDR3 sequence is CASSQGLDYEQYF. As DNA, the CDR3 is TGCGCCAGCAGCCAAGGGCTCGATTACGAGCAGTACTTC.

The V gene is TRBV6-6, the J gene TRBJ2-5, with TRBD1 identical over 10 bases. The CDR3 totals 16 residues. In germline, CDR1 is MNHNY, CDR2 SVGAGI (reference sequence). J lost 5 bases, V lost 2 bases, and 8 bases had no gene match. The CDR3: CASSYQKGQGPETQYF. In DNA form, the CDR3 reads TGTGCCAGCAGTTACCAAAAGGGACAGGGGCCTGAGACCCAGTACTTC.

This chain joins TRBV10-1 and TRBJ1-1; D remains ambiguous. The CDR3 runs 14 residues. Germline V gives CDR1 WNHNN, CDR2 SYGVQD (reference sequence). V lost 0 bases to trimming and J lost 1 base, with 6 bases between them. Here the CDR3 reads CASSESAGNTEAFF. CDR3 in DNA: TGCGCCAGCAGTGAGTCTGCGGGGAACACTGAAGCTTTCTTT.

The CDR3 DNA sequence: TGTGCCAGCAGTGAAAACACTGAAGCTTTCTTT. This translates into CASSENTEAFF. This chain joins TRBV6-1 and TRBJ1-1; D ambiguous. Germline lookup yields CDR1 MNHNS and CDR2 SASEGT. CDR3 length: 11 amino acids. V was cut by 2 bases and J by 2 bases, with 0 bases left in between.

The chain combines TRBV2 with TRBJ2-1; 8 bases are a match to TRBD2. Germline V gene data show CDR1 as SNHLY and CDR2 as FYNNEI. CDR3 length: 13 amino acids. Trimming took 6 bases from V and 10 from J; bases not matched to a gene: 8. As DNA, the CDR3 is TGTGCCAGCAGGACTAGCGATTCATCGGAGCAGTTCTTC. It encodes CASRTSDSSEQFF.

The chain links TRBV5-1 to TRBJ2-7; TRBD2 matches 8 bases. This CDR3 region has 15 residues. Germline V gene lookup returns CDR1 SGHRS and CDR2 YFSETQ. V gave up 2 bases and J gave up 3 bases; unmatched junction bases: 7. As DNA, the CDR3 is TGCGCCAGCAGCTTAACCGGGGGGGCTAACTACGAGCAGTACTTC. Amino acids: CASSLTGGANYEQYF.

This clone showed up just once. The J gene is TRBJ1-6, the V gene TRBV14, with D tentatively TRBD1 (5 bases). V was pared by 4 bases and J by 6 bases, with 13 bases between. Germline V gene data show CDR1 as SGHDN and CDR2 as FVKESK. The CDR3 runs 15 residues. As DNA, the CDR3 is TGTGCCAGCAGCCCGTTGAGAGGGGTTAATTCACCCCTCCACTTT. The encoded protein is CASSPLRGVNSPLHF.

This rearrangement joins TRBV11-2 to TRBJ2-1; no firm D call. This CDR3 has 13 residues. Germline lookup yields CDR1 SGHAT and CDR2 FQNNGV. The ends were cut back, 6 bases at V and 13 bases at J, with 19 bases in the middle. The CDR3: CASSYTSGQVQFF. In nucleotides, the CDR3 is TGTGCCAGCAGTTATACGTCGGGCCAGGTTCAGTTCTTC. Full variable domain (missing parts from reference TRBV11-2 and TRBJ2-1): EAGVAQSPRYKIIEKRQSVAFWCNPISGHATLYWYQQILGQGPKLLIQFQNNGVVDDSQLPKDRFSAERLKGVDSTLKIQPAKLEDSAVYLCASSYTSGQVQFFGPGTRLTVL.

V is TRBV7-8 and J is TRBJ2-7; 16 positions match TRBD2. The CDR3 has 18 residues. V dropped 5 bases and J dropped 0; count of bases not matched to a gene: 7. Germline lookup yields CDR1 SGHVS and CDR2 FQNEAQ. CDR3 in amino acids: CASSPGTSGGAISYEQYF. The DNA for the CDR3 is TGTGCCAGCAGCCCAGGGACTAGCGGGGGGGCGATCTCCTACGAGCAGTACTTC.

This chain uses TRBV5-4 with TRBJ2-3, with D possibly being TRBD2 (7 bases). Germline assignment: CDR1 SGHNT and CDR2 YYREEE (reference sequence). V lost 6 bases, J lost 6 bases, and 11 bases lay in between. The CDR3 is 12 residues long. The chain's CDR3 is CASMGGGDTQYF. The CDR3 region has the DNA TGTGCCAGCATGGGGGGGGGCGATACGCAGTATTTT. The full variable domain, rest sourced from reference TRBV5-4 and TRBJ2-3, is ETGVTQSPTHLIKTRGQQVTLRCSSQSGHNTVSWYQQALGQGPQFIFQYYREEENGRGNFPPRFSGLQFPNYSSELNVNALELDDSALYLCASMGGGDTQYFGPGTRLTVL.

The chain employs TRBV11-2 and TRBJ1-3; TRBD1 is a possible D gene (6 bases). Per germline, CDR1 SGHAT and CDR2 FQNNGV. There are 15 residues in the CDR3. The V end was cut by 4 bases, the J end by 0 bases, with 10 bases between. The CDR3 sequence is CASSSTGISGNTIYF. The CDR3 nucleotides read TGTGCCAGCAGCTCCACAGGGATCTCTGGAAACACCATATATTTT.

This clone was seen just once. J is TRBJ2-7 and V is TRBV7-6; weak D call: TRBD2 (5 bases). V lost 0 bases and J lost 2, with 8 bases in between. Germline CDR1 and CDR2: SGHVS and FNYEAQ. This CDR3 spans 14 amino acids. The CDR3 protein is CASSLAPGTYEQYF. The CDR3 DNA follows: TGTGCCAGCAGCTTAGCCCCGGGAACCTACGAGCAGTACTTC. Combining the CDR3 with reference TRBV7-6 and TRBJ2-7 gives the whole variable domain GAGVSQSPRYKVTKRGQDVALRCDPISGHVSLYWYRQALGQGPEFLTYFNYEAQQDKSGLPNDRFSAERPEGSISTLTIQRTEQRDSAMYRCASSLAPGTYEQYFGPGTRLTVT.

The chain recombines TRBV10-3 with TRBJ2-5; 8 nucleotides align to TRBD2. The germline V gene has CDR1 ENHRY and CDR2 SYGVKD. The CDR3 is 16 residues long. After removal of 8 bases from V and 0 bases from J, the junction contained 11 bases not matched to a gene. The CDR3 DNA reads TGTGCCATCGGCCCGGGGGGGGTTACGTACCAAGAGACCCAGTACTTC. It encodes CAIGPGGVTYQETQYF.

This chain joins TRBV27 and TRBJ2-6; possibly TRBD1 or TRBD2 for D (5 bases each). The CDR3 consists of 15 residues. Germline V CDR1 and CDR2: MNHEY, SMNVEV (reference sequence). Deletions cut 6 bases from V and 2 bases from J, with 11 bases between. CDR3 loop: CASSPRDAGANVLTF. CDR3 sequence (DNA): TGTGCCAGCAGCCCCCGGGACGCTGGGGCCAACGTCCTGACTTTC.

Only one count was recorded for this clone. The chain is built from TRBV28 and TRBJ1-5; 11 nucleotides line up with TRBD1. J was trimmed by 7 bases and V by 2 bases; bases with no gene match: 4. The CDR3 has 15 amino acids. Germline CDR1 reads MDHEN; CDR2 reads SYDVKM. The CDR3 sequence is CASSLADRGRQPQHF. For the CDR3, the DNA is TGTGCCAGCAGTTTAGCGGACAGGGGGCGACAGCCCCAGCATTTT.

CDR3 sequence (DNA): TGTGCCAGCCGAGACAGGGCCGATGAGCAGTTCTTC. Translated, it gives CASRDRADEQFF. J is TRBJ2-1 and V is TRBV6-4; 7 positions agree with TRBD1. The CDR3 is made up of 12 amino acids. The ends lost 8 bases at V and 8 bases at J; junction bases unmatched: 6. The germline CDR1 and CDR2 sequences are MRHNA and SNTAGT.

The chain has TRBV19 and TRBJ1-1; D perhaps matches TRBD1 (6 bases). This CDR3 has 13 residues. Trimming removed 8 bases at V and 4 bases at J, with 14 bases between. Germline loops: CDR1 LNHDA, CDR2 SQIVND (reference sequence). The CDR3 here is CASEQGLGTEAFF. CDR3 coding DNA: TGTGCCAGTGAACAGGGTCTGGGCACTGAAGCTTTCTTT. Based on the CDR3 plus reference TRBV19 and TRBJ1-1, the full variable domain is DGGITQSPKYLFRKEGQNVTLSCEQNLNHDAMYWYRQDPGQGLRLIYYSQIVNDFQKGDIAEGYSVSREKKESFPLTVTSAQKNPTAFYLCASEQGLGTEAFFGQGTRLTVV.

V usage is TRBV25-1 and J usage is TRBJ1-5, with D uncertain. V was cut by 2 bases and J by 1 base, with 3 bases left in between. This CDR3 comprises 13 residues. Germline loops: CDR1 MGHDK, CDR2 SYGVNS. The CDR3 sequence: CASSEESNQPQHF. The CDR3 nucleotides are TGTGCCAGCAGTGAAGAGAGCAATCAGCCCCAGCATTTT.

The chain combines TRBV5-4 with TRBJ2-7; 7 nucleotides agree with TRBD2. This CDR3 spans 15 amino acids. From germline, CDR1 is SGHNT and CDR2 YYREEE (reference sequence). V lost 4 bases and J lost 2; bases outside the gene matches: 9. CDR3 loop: CASSLSAGDPYEQYF. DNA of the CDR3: TGTGCCAGCAGCCTATCGGCGGGAGACCCCTACGAGCAGTACTTC.

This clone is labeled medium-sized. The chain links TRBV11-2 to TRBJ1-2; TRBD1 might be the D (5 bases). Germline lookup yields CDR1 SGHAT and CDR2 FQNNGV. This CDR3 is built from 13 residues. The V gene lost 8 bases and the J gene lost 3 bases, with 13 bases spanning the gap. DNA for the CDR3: TGTGCCAGCTCAATAGACAGTTACTATGGCTACACCTTC. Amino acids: CASSIDSYYGYTF.